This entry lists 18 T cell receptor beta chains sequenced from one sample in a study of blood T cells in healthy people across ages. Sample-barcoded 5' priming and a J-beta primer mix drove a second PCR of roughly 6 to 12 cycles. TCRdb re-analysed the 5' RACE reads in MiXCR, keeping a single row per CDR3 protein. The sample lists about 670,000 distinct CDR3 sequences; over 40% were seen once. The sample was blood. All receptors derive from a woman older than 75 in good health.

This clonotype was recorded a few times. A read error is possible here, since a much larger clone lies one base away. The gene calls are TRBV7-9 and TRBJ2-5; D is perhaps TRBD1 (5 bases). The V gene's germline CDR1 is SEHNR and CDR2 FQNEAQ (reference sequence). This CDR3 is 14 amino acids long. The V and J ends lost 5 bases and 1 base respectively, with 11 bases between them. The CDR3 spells CASSAWTLQETQYF. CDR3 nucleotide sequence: TGTGCCAGCAGCGCATGGACACTCCAAGAGACCCAGTACTTC.

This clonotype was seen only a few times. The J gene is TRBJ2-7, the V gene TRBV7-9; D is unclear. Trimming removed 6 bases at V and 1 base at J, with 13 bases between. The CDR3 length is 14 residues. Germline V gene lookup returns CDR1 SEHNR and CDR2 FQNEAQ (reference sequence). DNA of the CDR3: TGTGCCAGCAGTGTAGGCACTGGGTCCTACGAGCAGTACTTC. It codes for CASSVGTGSYEQYF.

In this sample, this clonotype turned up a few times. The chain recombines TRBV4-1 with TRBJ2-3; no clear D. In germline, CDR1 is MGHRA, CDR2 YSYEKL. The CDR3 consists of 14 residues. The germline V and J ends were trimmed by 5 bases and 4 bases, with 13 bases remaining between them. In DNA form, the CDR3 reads TGCGCCAGCAGCGGAAGGAACAGTGCAGATACGCAGTATTTT. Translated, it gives CASSGRNSADTQYF.

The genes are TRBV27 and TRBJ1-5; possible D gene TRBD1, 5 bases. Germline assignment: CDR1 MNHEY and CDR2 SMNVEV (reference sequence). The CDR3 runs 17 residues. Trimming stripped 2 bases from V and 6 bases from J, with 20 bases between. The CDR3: CASSLGQGASIGQPQHF. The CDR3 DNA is TGTGCCAGCAGTTTAGGCCAGGGTGCTAGCATCGGTCAGCCCCAGCATTTT.

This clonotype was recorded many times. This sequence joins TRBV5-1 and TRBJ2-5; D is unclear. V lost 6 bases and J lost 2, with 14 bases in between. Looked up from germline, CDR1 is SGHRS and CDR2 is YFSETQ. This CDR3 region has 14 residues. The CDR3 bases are TGCGCCAGCACCACCTCGTCCCTTCAAGAGACCCAGTACTTC. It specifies CASTTSSLQETQYF.

The CDR3 region is CSVEAGNAGELFF. Here the CDR3 DNA reads TGCAGCGTTGAAGCGGGGAATGCCGGGGAGCTGTTTTTT. V is TRBV29-1 and J is TRBJ2-2; D might be TRBD2 (5 bases). Germline V lookup: CDR1 SQVTM, CDR2 ANQGSEA. The V and J ends lost 1 base and 6 bases respectively, with 9 bases between them. The CDR3 extends over 13 amino acids.

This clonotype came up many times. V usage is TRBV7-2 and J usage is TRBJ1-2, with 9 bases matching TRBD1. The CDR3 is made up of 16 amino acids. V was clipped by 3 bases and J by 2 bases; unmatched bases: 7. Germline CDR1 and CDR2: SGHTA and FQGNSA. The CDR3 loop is CASSFDPGQGNYGYTF. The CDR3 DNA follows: TGTGCCAGCAGCTTCGACCCGGGACAGGGAAACTATGGCTACACCTTC.

In nucleotides, the CDR3 is TGTGCCAGCAGTTTGAATAGCGGGAGTTCAGGATCCTACGAGCAGTACTTC. It encodes CASSLNSGSSGSYEQYF. This rearrangement joins TRBV27 to TRBJ2-7; 9 positions agree with TRBD2. In germline, CDR1 is MNHEY, CDR2 SMNVEV (reference sequence). CDR3 length equals 17 residues. Trimming at V came to 3 bases and at J to 1 base, leaving 10 bases not matched to a gene.

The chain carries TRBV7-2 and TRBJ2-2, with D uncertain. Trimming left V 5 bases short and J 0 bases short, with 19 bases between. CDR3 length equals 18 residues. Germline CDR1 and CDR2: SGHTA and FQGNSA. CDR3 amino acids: CASSSNSGSSANTGELFF. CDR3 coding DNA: TGTGCCAGCAGCAGCAACTCCGGGTCGTCAGCGAACACCGGGGAGCTGTTTTTT. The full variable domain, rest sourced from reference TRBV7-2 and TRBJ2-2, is GAGVSQSPSNKVTEKGKDVELRCDPISGHTALYWYRQSLGQGLEFLIYFQGNSAPDKSGLPSDRFSAERTGGSVSTLTIQRTQQEDSAVYLCASSSNSGSSANTGELFFGEGSRLTVL.

CDR3 loop: CASSYFGQLYGYTF. The CDR3 DNA reads TGTGCCAGCAGTTACTTTGGACAGCTCTATGGCTACACCTTC. The chain combines TRBV6-2 or TRBV6-3 with TRBJ1-2, with a possible D match to TRBD1 (6 bases). This CDR3 region has 14 residues. V was shortened by 1 base and J by 4 bases, with 10 bases between the two germline ends. Germline V CDR1 and CDR2: MNHEY, SVGEGT.

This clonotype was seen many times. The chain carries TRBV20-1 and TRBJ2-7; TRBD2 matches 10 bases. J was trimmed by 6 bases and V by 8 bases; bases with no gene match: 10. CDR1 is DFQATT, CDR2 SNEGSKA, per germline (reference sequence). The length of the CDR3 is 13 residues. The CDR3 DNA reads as TGCAGTTACCCTAGCGGGAGCTCTGCCGAGCAGTACTTC. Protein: CSYPSGSSAEQYF.

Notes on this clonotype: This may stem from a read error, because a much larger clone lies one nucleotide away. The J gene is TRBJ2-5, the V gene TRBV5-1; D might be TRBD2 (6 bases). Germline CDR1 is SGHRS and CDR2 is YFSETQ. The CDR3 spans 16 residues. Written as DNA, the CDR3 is TGCACCAGCAGCTTGGGAGGATTGGCAGTCCAAGAGACCCAGTACTTC. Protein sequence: CTSSLGGLAVQETQYF.

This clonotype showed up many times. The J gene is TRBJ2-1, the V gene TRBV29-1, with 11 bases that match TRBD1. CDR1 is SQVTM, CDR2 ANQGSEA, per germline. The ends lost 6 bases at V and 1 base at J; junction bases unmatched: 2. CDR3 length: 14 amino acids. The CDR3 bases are TGCAGCGTGGGGGACAGGGGGTCCTACAATGAGCAGTTCTTC. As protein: CSVGDRGSYNEQFF.

The CDR3 reads CAWRAGTSGMQYF. DNA for the CDR3: TGTGCCTGGAGAGCCGGGACTAGCGGGATGCAGTACTTC. V usage is TRBV30 and J usage is TRBJ2-7; 13 nucleotides align to TRBD2. CDR1 is GTSNPN and CDR2 is SVGIG in the germline V gene (reference sequence). The CDR3 runs to 13 residues. V lost 3 bases, J lost 9 bases, and 5 bases stayed unmatched.

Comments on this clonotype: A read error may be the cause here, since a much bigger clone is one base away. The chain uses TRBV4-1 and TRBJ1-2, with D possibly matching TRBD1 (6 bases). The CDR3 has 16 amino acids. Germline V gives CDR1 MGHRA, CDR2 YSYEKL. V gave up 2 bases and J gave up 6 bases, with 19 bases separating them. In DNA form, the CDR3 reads TGCGCCAGCAGCCAAAATGATGGGGCAGGGGCGGATGGCTACACCTTC. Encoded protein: CASSQNDGAGADGYTF.

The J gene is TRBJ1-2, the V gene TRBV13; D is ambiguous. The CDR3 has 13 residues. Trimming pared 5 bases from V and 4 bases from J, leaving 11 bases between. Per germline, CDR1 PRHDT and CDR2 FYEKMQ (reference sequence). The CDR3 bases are TGTGCCAGCAGCGCCCCTCAAGGCTATGGCTACACCTTC. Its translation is CASSAPQGYGYTF. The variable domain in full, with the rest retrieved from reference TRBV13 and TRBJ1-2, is AAGVIQSPRHLIKEKRETATLKCYPIPRHDTVYWYQQGPGQDPQFLISFYEKMQSDKGSIPDRFSAQQFSDYHSELNMSSLELGDSALYFCASSAPQGYGYTFGSGTRLTVV.

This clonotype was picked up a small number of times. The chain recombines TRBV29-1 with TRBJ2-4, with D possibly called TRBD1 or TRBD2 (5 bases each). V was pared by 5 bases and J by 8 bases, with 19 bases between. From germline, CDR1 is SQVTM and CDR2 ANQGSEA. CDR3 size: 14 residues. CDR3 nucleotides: TGCAGCGTTCAAGGGACCCAAAAAGCAGACATTCAGTACTTC. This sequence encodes CSVQGTQKADIQYF.

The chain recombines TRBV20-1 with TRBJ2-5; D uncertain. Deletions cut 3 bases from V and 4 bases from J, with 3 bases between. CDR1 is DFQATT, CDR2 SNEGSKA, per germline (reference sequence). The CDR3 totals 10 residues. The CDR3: CSARTETQYF. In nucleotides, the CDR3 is TGCAGTGCTAGGACAGAGACCCAGTACTTC.